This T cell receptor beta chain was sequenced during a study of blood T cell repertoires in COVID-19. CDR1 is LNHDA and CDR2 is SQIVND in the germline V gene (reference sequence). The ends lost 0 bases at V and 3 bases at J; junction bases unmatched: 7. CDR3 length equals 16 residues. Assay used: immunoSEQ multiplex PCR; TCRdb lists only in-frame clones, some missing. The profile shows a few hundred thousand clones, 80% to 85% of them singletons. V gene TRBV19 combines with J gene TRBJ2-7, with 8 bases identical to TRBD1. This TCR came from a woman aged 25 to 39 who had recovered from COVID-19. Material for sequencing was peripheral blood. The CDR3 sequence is CASSIDQGTGVYEQYF. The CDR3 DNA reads TGTGCCAGTAGTATAGATCAGGGGACAGGAGTCTACGAGCAGTACTTC.